Below, 25 T cell receptor beta chains from the same sample are listed, as sequenced in a study of Ad26.COV2.S vaccination and SARS-CoV-2 variants. Sequencing was performed with immunoSEQ multiplex PCR; in TCRdb, only in-frame clones are kept and a portion is missing. The sample has some 190,000 clones, roughly 85% seen once. The source was peripheral blood, collected after recovery from COVID-19. Receptors were obtained from a human donor who had recovered from COVID-19.

The V call is TRBV5-5, the J call TRBJ2-7; TRBD2 aligns across 12 bases. The CDR3 covers 15 residues. Germline CDR1 and CDR2: SGHKS and YYEKEE (reference sequence). The trim removed 4 bases at V and 4 bases at J, leaving 6 bases unmatched. The CDR3 coding sequence is TGTGCCAGCAGCCTACGACTAGCGGGGGAATACGAGCAGTACTTC. This codes for CASSLRLAGEYEQYF. Using reference TRBV5-5 and TRBJ2-7 for the parts outside the CDR3, the full variable domain is DAGVTQSPTHLIKTRGQQVTLRCSPISGHKSVSWYQQVLGQGPQFIFQYYEKEERGRGNFPDRFSARQFPNYSSELNVNALLLGDSALYLCASSLRLAGEYEQYFGPGTRLTVT.

The chain links TRBV6-5 to TRBJ2-1; no definite D call. V was pared by 8 bases and J by 0 bases, with 14 bases between. In germline, CDR1 is MNHEY, CDR2 SVGAGI. This CDR3 region has 15 residues. In DNA form, the CDR3 reads TGTGCCAGCGGCTCCGGACCCAGCTCCTACAATGAGCAGTTCTTC. Translated: CASGSGPSSYNEQFF.

The V call is TRBV4-1, the J call TRBJ2-3; 13 bases map to TRBD2. In germline, CDR1 is MGHRA, CDR2 YSYEKL. The CDR3 contains 18 residues. V lost 3 bases to trimming and J lost 5 bases; unmatched junction nucleotides: 11. CDR3 sequence: CASSHPGLAGARGDTQYF. The CDR3 DNA reads as TGCGCCAGCAGCCACCCTGGACTAGCGGGGGCCCGGGGAGATACGCAGTATTTT.

This clone has just one count. The rearrangement links TRBV2 to TRBJ1-2, with D unclear. The germline V and J ends were trimmed by 8 bases and 2 bases, with 6 bases remaining between them. Germline V gene sequence: CDR1 SNHLY, CDR2 FYNNEI. CDR3 length equals 11 residues. The CDR3: CASSRNYGYTF. The CDR3 DNA reads TGTGCCAGCTCCCGGAACTATGGCTACACCTTC.

J is TRBJ2-5 and V is TRBV27; D unclear. The length of the CDR3 is 13 residues. V was cut by 4 bases and J by 0 bases, with 6 bases left in between. CDR1 and CDR2 from the germline V gene are MNHEY and SMNVEV (reference sequence). The CDR3 coding sequence is TGTGCCAGCAGTTATTCGTACCAAGAGACCCAGTACTTC. This translates into CASSYSYQETQYF.

The sample holds a few counts of this clone. This sequence joins TRBV6-7 and TRBJ2-5; 7 bases line up with TRBD2. TRBV6-7 falls under the ORF class, with uncertain function. The CDR3 covers 14 residues. The V and J ends lost 1 base and 4 bases, in that order; junction bases with no gene match: 3. The CDR3 nucleotides are TGTGCCAGCAGTTACTTTTGGGGGGGAGAGACCCAGTACTTC. It is translated as CASSYFWGGETQYF.

This clone appeared a single time. The CDR3 region is CASCGQGNTGELFF. The CDR3 bases are TGTGCCAGCTGCGGACAGGGGAACACCGGGGAGCTGTTTTTT. This chain links TRBV2 with TRBJ2-2; 8 nucleotides agree with TRBD1. The germline V gene encodes CDR1 SNHLY and CDR2 FYNNEI. The junction had 3 bases not matched to a gene; V was cut back by 8 bases and J by 1 base. The CDR3 extends over 14 amino acids.

The rearrangement links TRBV6-5 to TRBJ1-5; 9 nucleotides match TRBD1. The germline gives CDR1 MNHEY, CDR2 SVGAGI. CDR3 length: 15 amino acids. After removal of 10 bases from V and 2 bases from J, the junction contained 9 bases not matched to a gene. CDR3 region: CATRDRVQGNQPQHF. The CDR3 DNA sequence: TGTGCCACCCGGGACAGGGTTCAAGGCAATCAGCCCCAGCATTTT.

This sequence joins TRBV5-4 and TRBJ2-5; 13 nucleotides align to TRBD2. J lost 4 bases, V lost 3 bases, and 6 bases had no gene match. In germline, CDR1 is SGHNT, CDR2 YYREEE (reference sequence). This CDR3 has 16 amino acids. The CDR3 coding sequence is TGTGCCAGCAGCTGGGAGGGACTAGCGGGGCGAGAGACCCAGTACTTC. Its protein product is CASSWEGLAGRETQYF.

CDR3 in DNA: TGTGCCAGCAGCAAGGGGGGAAGAAGCAATCAGCCCCAGCATTTT. Its protein product is CASSKGGRSNQPQHF. The chain joins TRBV5-6 to TRBJ1-5; possibly TRBD1 for D (6 bases). Trimming pared 4 bases from V and 1 base from J, leaving 12 bases between. Germline CDR1 SGHDT, CDR2 YYEEEE. CDR3 length equals 15 residues.

The J gene is TRBJ1-1, the V gene TRBV5-6; possibly TRBD1 for D (5 bases). V was shortened by 3 bases and J by 9 bases, with 15 bases between the two germline ends. CDR3 size: 13 residues. From germline, CDR1 is SGHDT and CDR2 YYEEEE. The CDR3 DNA reads TGTGCCAGCAGCTGGGGTGGAGGACACAAAGCTTTCTTT. This translates into CASSWGGGHKAFF.

V gene TRBV10-2 combines with J gene TRBJ2-1; D perhaps matches TRBD1 (5 bases). The CDR3 length is 13 residues. Trimming removed 6 bases from V and 7 bases from J, with 13 bases in between. Germline CDR1 reads WSHSY; CDR2 reads SAAADI. The CDR3 bases are TGCGCCAGCAGGAAGGCGTCAGGGAATGAGCAGTTCTTC. Amino acid sequence: CASRKASGNEQFF.

The chain has TRBV5-6 and TRBJ2-5, with a weak D call TRBD2 (5 bases). From germline, CDR1 is SGHDT and CDR2 YYEEEE. Trimming shortened V by 2 bases and J by 6 bases, and 14 bases separated the two germline ends. The CDR3 covers 14 residues. The CDR3 DNA reads TGTGCCAGCAGCTTTAGAGGGTCAGGCCAGACCCAGTACTTC. Its translation is CASSFRGSGQTQYF.

This chain's CDR3 is CASSQERITGTEAFF. The CDR3 DNA is TGTGCCAGCAGCCAAGAGCGTATCACGGGCACTGAAGCTTTCTTT. The chain employs TRBV3-1 (or the pseudogene TRBV3-2) and TRBJ1-1; D unclear. The length of the CDR3 is 15 residues. CDR1 LGHDT and CDR2 YNNKEL come from the germline V gene (reference sequence). Deletions cut 0 bases from V and 4 bases from J, with 12 bases between.

The J gene is TRBJ1-2, the V gene TRBV5-4, with 12 bases identical to TRBD1. The germline V gene has CDR1 SGHNT and CDR2 YYREEE (reference sequence). The ends lost 4 bases at V and 7 bases at J; junction bases unmatched: 8. The CDR3 loop spans 15 amino acids. The CDR3 coding sequence is TGTGCCAGCAGCCAAGCGGGACAGGGGGCGGGTGGCTACACCTTC. Residues: CASSQAGQGAGGYTF.

As DNA, the CDR3 is TGTGCCAGCATCCCAACCCTTACAGGGGGCAACTATGGCTACACCTTC. Translated: CASIPTLTGGNYGYTF. The chain carries TRBV12-1 and TRBJ1-2; the table's D call TRBD1 went unverified against the DNA. TRBV12-1 is assigned pseudogene status. The CDR3 covers 16 residues.

The V gene is TRBV5-1, the J gene TRBJ2-5, with a weak D call TRBD1 (5 bases). The CDR3 extends over 15 amino acids. V was trimmed by 6 bases and J by 5 bases, leaving 20 bases between them. Germline V gives CDR1 SGHRS, CDR2 YFSETQ. The CDR3 sequence is CASTRDRPSEETQYF. The CDR3 bases are TGCGCCAGCACCCGCGACAGACCTTCGGAGGAGACCCAGTACTTC.

The chain has TRBV7-6 and TRBJ2-3; 9 bases match TRBD2. CDR1 is SGHVS and CDR2 is FNYEAQ in the germline V gene. Trimming took 1 base from V and 11 from J; bases not matched to a gene: 10. CDR3 size: 15 residues. DNA of the CDR3: TGTGCCAGCAGCTTAGGTATTGAAGCGGGAGGAAAGCAGTATTTT. Protein product: CASSLGIEAGGKQYF. Combining the CDR3 with reference TRBV7-6 and TRBJ2-3 gives the whole variable domain GAGVSQSPRYKVTKRGQDVALRCDPISGHVSLYWYRQALGQGPEFLTYFNYEAQQDKSGLPNDRFSAERPEGSISTLTIQRTEQRDSAMYRCASSLGIEAGGKQYFGPGTRLTVL.

The chain links TRBV5-1 to TRBJ2-1; 7 nucleotides match TRBD2. Germline CDR1 is SGHRS and CDR2 is YFSETQ. The CDR3 runs to 16 residues. The V gene end was trimmed by 0 bases and the J gene end by 2 bases; junction bases not matched to a gene: 5. This CDR3 reads CASSLVSSGAYNEQFF. For the CDR3, the DNA is TGCGCCAGCAGCTTGGTCTCTAGCGGCGCCTACAATGAGCAGTTCTTC. The variable domain in full, with the rest retrieved from reference TRBV5-1 and TRBJ2-1, is KAGVTQTPRYLIKTRGQQVTLSCSPISGHRSVSWYQQTPGQGLQFLFEYFSETQRNKGNFPGRFSGRQFSNSRSEMNVSTLELGDSALYLCASSLVSSGAYNEQFFGPGTRLTVL.

The CDR3 spells CASSPPGRDEQYF. CDR3 coding DNA: TGTGCCAGCTCACCACCGGGCAGGGACGAGCAGTACTTC. The chain couples TRBV18 to TRBJ2-7, with D tentatively TRBD1 (5 bases). Looked up from germline, CDR1 is KGHSH and CDR2 is LQKENI. This CDR3 has 13 amino acids. Trimming removed 0 bases at V and 5 bases at J, with 8 bases between.

The chain combines TRBV29-1 with TRBJ2-1; TRBD1 aligns across 9 bases. There are 13 residues in the CDR3. Germline CDR1 and CDR2: SQVTM and ANQGSEA. The CDR3: CSLGQGRFNEQFF. CDR3 bases: TGCAGTCTCGGACAGGGGAGGTTCAATGAGCAGTTCTTC.

This chain joins TRBV9 and TRBJ1-2; D uncertain. Deletions cut 0 bases from V and 8 bases from J, with 11 bases between. The CDR3 is 13 amino acids. CDR1 is SGDLS and CDR2 is YYNGEE in the germline V gene. The CDR3 spells CASSVEVGVGYTF. The CDR3 DNA sequence: TGTGCCAGCAGCGTAGAAGTGGGCGTCGGCTACACCTTC.

The V call is TRBV20-1, the J call TRBJ2-3; 10 positions match TRBD2. The CDR3 runs to 15 residues. Germline assignment: CDR1 DFQATT and CDR2 SNEGSKA (reference sequence). Trimming took 3 bases from V and 1 from J; bases not matched to a gene: 4. The CDR3 DNA follows: TGCAGTGCTAGTCAGCGGGAGGGTGGCACAGATACGCAGTATTTT. This sequence encodes CSASQREGGTDTQYF.

The chain combines TRBV19 with TRBJ2-1, with 9 bases that match TRBD2. CDR1 is LNHDA and CDR2 is SQIVND in the germline V gene (reference sequence). V shed 4 bases, J shed 10 bases, and the junction held 14 bases outside the gene matches. This CDR3 spans 16 amino acids. CDR3 residues: CASSTEAGTSLREQFF. The CDR3 nucleotides are TGTGCCAGTAGTACCGAGGCCGGGACTAGCTTGAGAGAGCAGTTCTTC. Looking up the rest from reference TRBV19 and TRBJ2-1 gives the full variable domain: DGGITQSPKYLFRKEGQNVTLSCEQNLNHDAMYWYRQDPGQGLRLIYYSQIVNDFQKGDIAEGYSVSREKKESFPLTVTSAQKNPTAFYLCASSTEAGTSLREQFFGPGTRLTVL.

This chain joins TRBV30 and TRBJ1-5; D remains unclear. The V end was cut by 2 bases, the J end by 0 bases, with 8 bases between. The CDR3 has 14 residues. Germline-derived CDR1 and CDR2 are GTSNPN and SVGIG (reference sequence). This CDR3 is CAWSSLFSNQPQHF. CDR3 bases: TGTGCCTGGAGTTCATTGTTTAGCAATCAGCCCCAGCATTTT.